Listed below are T cell receptor beta chains from one sample, sequenced in a study of cytomegalovirus exposure and HLA in healthy donors. The protocol was immunoSEQ multiplex PCR, while the TCRdb copy is restricted to in-frame clones and leaves out a portion. The sample lists around 160,000 clones; about 76% were seen once. The sample comprised PBMCs. These receptors originate from a woman aged 40 to 50 in good health and CMV-seropositive. Both conserved end residues are part of each CDR3. D genes are given only for firm matches.

V gene: TRBV7-2; D gene: .; J gene: TRBJ2-2; CDR3 protein: CASSLLKGRLTGELFF
V gene: TRBV10-1; D gene: .; J gene: TRBJ1-2; CDR3 protein: CASSPTGMDYGYTF
V gene: TRBV7-2; D gene: TRBD2; J gene: TRBJ2-7; CDR3 protein: CASSVRSGGTYEQYF
V gene: TRBV11-2; D gene: .; J gene: TRBJ1-6; CDR3 protein: CASSLVNRVASPLHF
V gene: TRBV2; D gene: TRBD1; J gene: TRBJ2-5; CDR3 protein: CASSDVARQGQYF
V gene: TRBV5-6; D gene: TRBD2; J gene: TRBJ2-3; CDR3 protein: CASSLEVGGSKGTDTQYF
V gene: TRBV19; D gene: TRBD1; J gene: TRBJ1-6; CDR3 protein: CASSIGRDRDRSPLHF
V gene: TRBV30; D gene: TRBD1; J gene: TRBJ1-2; CDR3 protein: CAWRVQGARGYTF
V gene: TRBV10-3; D gene: .; J gene: TRBJ2-1; CDR3 protein: CAISGLGGNNEQFF
V gene: TRBV6-6; D gene: .; J gene: TRBJ2-7; CDR3 protein: CASSYHRDYEQYF
V gene: TRBV7-2; D gene: .; J gene: TRBJ2-1; CDR3 protein: CASSLFVTLSYNEQFF
V gene: TRBV5-4; D gene: .; J gene: TRBJ1-2; CDR3 protein: CASSLLDRSGAGVISGYTF
V gene: TRBV5-1; D gene: TRBD1; J gene: TRBJ2-7; CDR3 protein: CASSLATGVEQYF
V gene: TRBV5-4; D gene: TRBD2; J gene: TRBJ2-2; CDR3 protein: CASSFELAGRRNTGELFF
V gene: TRBV7-2; D gene: .; J gene: TRBJ1-5; CDR3 protein: CASSYTGFNQPQHF
V gene: TRBV9; D gene: TRBD2; J gene: TRBJ2-3; CDR3 protein: CASSPNPGLAGGRTDTQYF
V gene: TRBV19; D gene: TRBD1; J gene: TRBJ1-1; CDR3 protein: CASGGQGLTEAFF
V gene: TRBV19; D gene: .; J gene: TRBJ1-5; CDR3 protein: CASSHPQYSNQPQHF
V gene: TRBV27; D gene: .; J gene: TRBJ2-1; CDR3 protein: CASSPPGRGTYNEQFF
V gene: TRBV7-2; D gene: TRBD2; J gene: TRBJ2-5; CDR3 protein: CASSAAGAGLETQYF
V gene: TRBV28; D gene: TRBD1; J gene: TRBJ1-4; CDR3 protein: CASSFGGTANEKLFF
V gene: TRBV5-1; D gene: .; J gene: TRBJ1-2; CDR3 protein: CASSFTGGDYGYTF
V gene: TRBV5-5; D gene: TRBD1; J gene: TRBJ2-2; CDR3 protein: CASSLAARGLTGELFF
V gene: TRBV11-2; D gene: .; J gene: TRBJ1-1; CDR3 protein: CASSSVSYTEAFF
V gene: TRBV7-9; D gene: TRBD1; J gene: TRBJ1-2; CDR3 protein: CASSPEGAGVSGGYTF
V gene: TRBV28; D gene: .; J gene: TRBJ2-7; CDR3 protein: CASSLRQSEQYF
V gene: TRBV2; D gene: .; J gene: TRBJ1-3; CDR3 protein: CASRTGQSGNTIYF
V gene: TRBV11-3; D gene: .; J gene: TRBJ1-3; CDR3 protein: CASSQNDRSGNTIYF
V gene: TRBV7-2; D gene: TRBD1; J gene: TRBJ2-5; CDR3 protein: CASRFGTGGRETQYF
V gene: TRBV27; D gene: TRBD2; J gene: TRBJ2-7; CDR3 protein: CASSLLAGSAYEQYF
V gene: TRBV9; D gene: TRBD2; J gene: TRBJ2-7; CDR3 protein: CASSVRSGGYEQYF
V gene: TRBV6-5; D gene: TRBD2; J gene: TRBJ2-3; CDR3 protein: CASRLLAGGTDTQYF
V gene: TRBV6-4; D gene: .; J gene: .; CDR3 protein: CASSDGHEQYF
V gene: TRBV27; D gene: .; J gene: TRBJ1-4; CDR3 protein: CASSLRGDTNEKLFF
V gene: TRBV11-2; D gene: TRBD1; J gene: TRBJ2-2; CDR3 protein: CASSLTTWDRGNTGELFF
V gene: TRBV6-5; D gene: .; J gene: TRBJ2-7; CDR3 protein: CASSLSGSYEQYF
V gene: TRBV7-6; D gene: .; J gene: TRBJ1-1; CDR3 protein: CASIRGDEAFF
V gene: TRBV13; D gene: .; J gene: TRBJ2-1; CDR3 protein: CASSKDSPNYNEQFF
V gene: TRBV7-2; D gene: .; J gene: TRBJ1-5; CDR3 protein: CASSLVRDQPQHF
V gene: TRBV5-8; D gene: .; J gene: TRBJ2-7; CDR3 protein: CASSLVRASGLYEQYF
V gene: TRBV6-5; D gene: TRBD2; J gene: TRBJ2-2; CDR3 protein: CASSYQRDHTGELFF
V gene: TRBV25-1; D gene: .; J gene: TRBJ2-7; CDR3 protein: CASPPSPRRPGRYEQYF
V gene: TRBV11-2; D gene: .; J gene: TRBJ1-1; CDR3 protein: CASSLGLRDTEAFF
V gene: TRBV7-9; D gene: .; J gene: TRBJ2-3; CDR3 protein: CASSHPQEGADTQYF
V gene: TRBV7-2; D gene: .; J gene: TRBJ2-7; CDR3 protein: CASSSAGSGSYEQYF
V gene: TRBV6-1; D gene: .; J gene: TRBJ2-7; CDR3 protein: CASNWGGGEQYF
V gene: TRBV19; D gene: .; J gene: TRBJ2-1; CDR3 protein: CASRPNVTSKHSYNEQFF
V gene: TRBV6-1; D gene: .; J gene: TRBJ1-3; CDR3 protein: CASGLRGFSGNTIYF
V gene: TRBV7-2; D gene: .; J gene: TRBJ1-2; CDR3 protein: CASSLPLGGGARRGYTF